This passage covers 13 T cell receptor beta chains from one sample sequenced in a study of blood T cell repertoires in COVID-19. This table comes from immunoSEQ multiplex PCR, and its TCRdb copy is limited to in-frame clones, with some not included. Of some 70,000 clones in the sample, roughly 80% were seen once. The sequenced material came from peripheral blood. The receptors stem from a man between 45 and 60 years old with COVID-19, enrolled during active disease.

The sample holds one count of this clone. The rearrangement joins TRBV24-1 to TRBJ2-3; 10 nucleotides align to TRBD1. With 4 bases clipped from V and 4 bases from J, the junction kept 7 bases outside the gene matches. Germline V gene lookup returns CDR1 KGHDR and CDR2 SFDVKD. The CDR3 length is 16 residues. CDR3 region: CATSDPTGGMADTQYF. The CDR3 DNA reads TGTGCCACCAGTGACCCGACAGGGGGCATGGCAGATACGCAGTATTTT.

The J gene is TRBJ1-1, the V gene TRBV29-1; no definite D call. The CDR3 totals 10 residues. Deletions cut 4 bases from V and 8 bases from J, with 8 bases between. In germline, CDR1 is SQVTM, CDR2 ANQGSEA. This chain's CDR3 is CSVVGVEAFF. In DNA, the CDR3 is TGCAGCGTTGTCGGGGTCGAAGCTTTCTTT.

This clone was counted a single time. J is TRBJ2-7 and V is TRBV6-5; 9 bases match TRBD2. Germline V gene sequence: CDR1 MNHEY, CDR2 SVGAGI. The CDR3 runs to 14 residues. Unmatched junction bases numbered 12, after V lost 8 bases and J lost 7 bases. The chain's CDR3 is CASAKAGGKTEQYF. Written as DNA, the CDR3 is TGTGCCAGCGCTAAAGCGGGGGGAAAGACGGAGCAGTACTTC.

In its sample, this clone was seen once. The CDR3 region has the DNA TGTGCCAGCAGCTGGGGGACAGGGACCTACGAGCAGTACTTC. It yields the protein CASSWGTGTYEQYF. The V call is TRBV5-4, the J call TRBJ2-7; TRBD1 matches at 9 bases. Germline lookup yields CDR1 SGHNT and CDR2 YYREEE (reference sequence). This CDR3 has 14 residues. The trim removed 3 bases at V and 2 bases at J, leaving 3 bases unmatched.

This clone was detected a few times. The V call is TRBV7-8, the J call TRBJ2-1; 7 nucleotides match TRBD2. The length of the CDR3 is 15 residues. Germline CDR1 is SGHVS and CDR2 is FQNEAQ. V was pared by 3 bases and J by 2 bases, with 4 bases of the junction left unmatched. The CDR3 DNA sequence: TGTGCCAGCAGCTTGGGCGGGAGTACCTACAATGAGCAGTTCTTC. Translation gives CASSLGGSTYNEQFF. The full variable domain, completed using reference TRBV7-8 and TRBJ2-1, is GAGVSQSPRYKVAKRGQDVALRCDPISGHVSLFWYQQALGQGPEFLTYFQNEAQLDKSGLPSDRFFAERPEGSVSTLKIQRTQQEDSAVYLCASSLGGSTYNEQFFGPGTRLTVL.

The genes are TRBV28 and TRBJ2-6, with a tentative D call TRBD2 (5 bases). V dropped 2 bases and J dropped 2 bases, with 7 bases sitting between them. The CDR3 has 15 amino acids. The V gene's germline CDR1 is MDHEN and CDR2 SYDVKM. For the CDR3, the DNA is TGTGCCAGCAGTTTAGCAGCGGCTGGGGCCAACGTCCTGACTTTC. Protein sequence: CASSLAAAGANVLTF.

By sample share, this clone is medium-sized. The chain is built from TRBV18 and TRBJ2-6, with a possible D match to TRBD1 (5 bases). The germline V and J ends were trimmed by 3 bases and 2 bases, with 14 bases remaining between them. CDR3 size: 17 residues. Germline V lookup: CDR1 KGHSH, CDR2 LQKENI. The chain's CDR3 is CASSPPASGTGANVLTF. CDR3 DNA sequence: TGTGCCAGCTCACCTCCCGCTTCAGGGACTGGGGCCAACGTCCTGACTTTC.

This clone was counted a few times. The CDR3 region has the DNA TGTGCCATCAGTGGGATCCAGGGTCATAAGGGTTTTTTCTTT. Protein product: CAISGIQGHKGFFF. The V and J genes are TRBV10-3 and TRBJ1-1; the D gene is possibly TRBD1 (5 bases). The CDR3 runs to 14 residues. CDR1 ENHRY and CDR2 SYGVKD come from the germline V gene. Trimming removed 4 bases from V and 13 bases from J, with 22 bases in between.

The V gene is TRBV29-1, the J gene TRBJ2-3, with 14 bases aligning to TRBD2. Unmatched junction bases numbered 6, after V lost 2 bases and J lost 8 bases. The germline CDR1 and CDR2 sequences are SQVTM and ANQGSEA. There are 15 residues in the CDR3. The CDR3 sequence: CSVELGLAGDGTQYF. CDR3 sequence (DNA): TGCAGCGTTGAATTGGGACTAGCGGGAGACGGTACGCAGTATTTT.

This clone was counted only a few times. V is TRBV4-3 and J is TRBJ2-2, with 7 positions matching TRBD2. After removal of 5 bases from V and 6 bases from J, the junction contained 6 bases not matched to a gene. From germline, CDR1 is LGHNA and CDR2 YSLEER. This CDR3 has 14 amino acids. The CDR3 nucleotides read TGCGCCAGCAGCTCGGGGGGAGAAGCCGGGGAGCTGTTTTTT. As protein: CASSSGGEAGELFF.

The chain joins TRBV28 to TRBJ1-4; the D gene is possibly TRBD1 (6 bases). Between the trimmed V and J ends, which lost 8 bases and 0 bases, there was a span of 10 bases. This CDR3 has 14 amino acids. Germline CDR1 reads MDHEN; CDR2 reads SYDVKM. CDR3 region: CASGRTATNEKLFF. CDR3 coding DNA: TGTGCCAGCGGGCGGACAGCAACTAATGAAAAACTGTTTTTT.

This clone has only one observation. Here the CDR3 reads CASSSGVDGYTF. CDR3 in DNA: TGTGCCAGCAGCTCAGGGGTCGATGGCTACACCTTC. The chain joins TRBV6-6 to TRBJ1-2; weak D call: TRBD1 (6 bases). This CDR3 is built from 12 residues. CDR1 is MNHNY and CDR2 is SVGAGI in the germline V gene (reference sequence). V was clipped by 6 bases and J by 6 bases, with 11 bases between them.

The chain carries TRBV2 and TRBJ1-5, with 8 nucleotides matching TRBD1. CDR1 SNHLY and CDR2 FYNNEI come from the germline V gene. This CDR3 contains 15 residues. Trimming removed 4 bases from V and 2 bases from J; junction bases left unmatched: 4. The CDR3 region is CASSVSGQGNQPQHF. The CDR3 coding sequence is TGTGCCAGCAGTGTATCGGGACAGGGCAATCAGCCCCAGCATTTT.